This T cell receptor beta chain was captured in a study of blood T cells in healthy people across ages. Findings and caveats of the study: The long-lived group displayed more naive CD4+ cells, plus higher diversity, than the aged donors did.

The CDR3 is 15 residues long. The V gene lost 6 bases and the J gene lost 7 bases, with 16 bases spanning the gap. CDR1 and CDR2 from the germline V gene are MGHRA and YSYEKL. This clonotype was counted between two and nine times. Antigen specificity is unknown. A second PCR, run for about 6 to 11 cycles, used a sample-barcoded 5' primer plus a J-beta primer mix. A minimum of 2.5 million CDR3-containing paired-end reads was obtained for each sample. Via MiXCR, TCRdb re-called the 5' RACE reads, giving one row per CDR3 protein. Altogether 1.5 million to 1.9 million distinct CDR3 sequences are present, roughly 43% being singletons, with the ten largest covering about 4%. The donors, healthy Caucasians from Russia, were aged about 6 to 95. Peripheral blood was drawn, approximately 9.5 milliliters per donor.

This clonotype originated in a young woman in good health. Sequencing used blood. The J gene is TRBJ1-6, the V gene TRBV4-1, with a weak D call TRBD1 (6 bases). Here the CDR3 reads CASSLLGTQNSPLHF. Here the CDR3 DNA reads TGCGCCAGCAGTCTGCTAGGGACACAGAATTCACCCCTCCACTTT.